This passage covers 26 T cell receptor beta chains from one sample sequenced in a study of T cells after yellow fever vaccination. One entry per CDR3 protein results from TCRdb running MiXCR on the 5' RACE reads. The sample yields a few hundred thousand distinct CDR3 sequences, roughly 7.2% seen once. Sequencing was performed on CD4+ T cells sorted from PBMCs, taken 15 days after the yellow fever booster vaccination. These receptors were collected from a man under 40 who received the YFV17D yellow fever vaccine.

This CDR3 reads CAWNNRDRGSADTQYF. In nucleotides, the CDR3 is TGTGCCTGGAACAACCGGGACAGGGGTTCGGCAGATACGCAGTATTTT. This sequence joins TRBV30 and TRBJ2-3; 10 bases fit TRBD1. The CDR3 totals 16 residues. V dropped 4 bases and J dropped 4; count of bases not matched to a gene: 11. Germline V gene sequence: CDR1 GTSNPN, CDR2 SVGIG (reference sequence).

This clonotype was observed a handful of times. The chain recombines TRBV5-4 with TRBJ1-6; the match to TRBD1 covers 10 bases. The CDR3 spans 16 residues. CDR1 is SGHNT and CDR2 is YYREEE in the germline V gene (reference sequence). With 4 bases clipped from V and 8 bases from J, the junction kept 9 bases outside the gene matches. CDR3 nucleotides: TGTGCCAGCAGCCTGGGACAGGGGATCTCATATTCACCCCTCCACTTT. This translates into CASSLGQGISYSPLHF.

The table lists this clonotype with a few counts. J is TRBJ2-2 and V is TRBV7-9; TRBD1 matches 8 bases. CDR1 SEHNR and CDR2 FQNEAQ come from the germline V gene (reference sequence). The CDR3 has 16 amino acids. V was clipped by 3 bases and J by 1 base; unmatched bases: 4. The CDR3 DNA sequence: TGTGCCAGCAGCTTCAGGGGGCAGGGGAACACCGGGGAGCTGTTTTTT. It codes for CASSFRGQGNTGELFF.

This clonotype was counted only a few times. The chain is built from TRBV6-5 and TRBJ2-7; a possible D gene is TRBD2 (7 bases). CDR1 and CDR2 from the germline V gene are MNHEY and SVGAGI. The CDR3 has 17 residues. Trimming pared 0 bases from V and 0 bases from J, leaving 15 bases between. The chain's CDR3 is CASSYSLGGASSYEQYF. In DNA, the CDR3 is TGTGCCAGCAGTTACTCCTTGGGGGGGGCCAGCTCCTACGAGCAGTACTTC.

This clonotype has ten or more counts. The chain is built from TRBV5-1 and TRBJ2-3; the D is unclear. Per the germline V gene, CDR1 is SGHRS and CDR2 is YFSETQ. The CDR3 runs 12 residues. Between the trimmed V and J ends, which lost 2 bases and 1 base, there was a span of 2 bases. The CDR3 nucleotides read TGCGCCAGCAGCTTCCGCACAGATACGCAGTATTTT. It yields the protein CASSFRTDTQYF. Together with reference TRBV5-1 and TRBJ2-3, the CDR3 gives the full variable domain: KAGVTQTPRYLIKTRGQQVTLSCSPISGHRSVSWYQQTPGQGLQFLFEYFSETQRNKGNFPGRFSGRQFSNSRSEMNVSTLELGDSALYLCASSFRTDTQYFGPGTRLTVL.

The V and J genes are TRBV20-1 and TRBJ1-6; tentatively, D is TRBD1 (6 bases). The CDR3 covers 16 residues. The V and J ends lost 1 base and 7 bases respectively, with 17 bases between them. Germline V gene data show CDR1 as DFQATT and CDR2 as SNEGSKA (reference sequence). CDR3 protein: CSARAPQGTSNSPLHF. The DNA for the CDR3 is TGCAGTGCTAGAGCCCCGCAGGGGACATCCAATTCACCCCTCCACTTT.

V is TRBV19 and J is TRBJ2-7, with a tentative D call TRBD1 (5 bases). The ends were cut back, 5 bases at V and 0 bases at J, with 14 bases in the middle. Germline V gene lookup returns CDR1 LNHDA and CDR2 SQIVND (reference sequence). The CDR3 is 15 residues long. As DNA, the CDR3 is TGTGCCAGTAGTGAAGACAGAACGAGCTCCTACGAGCAGTACTTC. Its protein product is CASSEDRTSSYEQYF.

This chain links TRBV7-2 with TRBJ2-7; a weak D match, TRBD1 (6 bases). The CDR3 length is 16 residues. Deletions cut 1 base from V and 0 bases from J, with 13 bases between. Germline CDR1 and CDR2: SGHTA and FQGNSA. DNA for the CDR3: TGTGCCAGCAGCTTAGTAGGGGGACAAAACTCCTACGAGCAGTACTTC. Protein: CASSLVGGQNSYEQYF. Full variable domain (remainder filled in from reference TRBV7-2 and TRBJ2-7): GAGVSQSPSNKVTEKGKDVELRCDPISGHTALYWYRQSLGQGLEFLIYFQGNSAPDKSGLPSDRFSAERTGGSVSTLTIQRTQQEDSAVYLCASSLVGGQNSYEQYFGPGTRLTVT.

This chain joins TRBV19 and TRBJ2-2, with D perhaps assigned TRBD1 or TRBD2 (6 bases each). In germline, CDR1 is LNHDA, CDR2 SQIVND (reference sequence). Trimming pared 8 bases from V and 7 bases from J, leaving 14 bases between. The CDR3 is made up of 13 amino acids. The CDR3 reads CASFRRGSGELFF. As DNA, the CDR3 is TGTGCCAGTTTTAGGAGGGGGAGCGGGGAGCTGTTTTTT.

This clonotype appeared a few times. The rearrangement uses TRBV18 and TRBJ1-2, with D perhaps TRBD1 (5 bases). Germline V lookup: CDR1 KGHSH, CDR2 LQKENI. Trimming removed 3 bases at V and 2 bases at J, with 13 bases between. The CDR3 runs to 15 residues. The CDR3 protein is CASSPVTANNYGYTF. The CDR3 DNA is TGTGCCAGCTCACCGGTGACAGCTAACAACTATGGCTACACCTTC.

This clonotype has a handful of counts. This chain joins TRBV7-2 and TRBJ2-7, with 10 bases aligning to TRBD2. The CDR3 extends over 16 amino acids. J was trimmed by 6 bases and V by 1 base; bases with no gene match: 9. Per the germline V gene, CDR1 is SGHTA and CDR2 is FQGNSA. The CDR3 DNA reads as TGTGCCAGCAGCTTAGATGTAGCGGGAGGCTTGTCCGAGCAGTACTTC. This translates into CASSLDVAGGLSEQYF.

This rearrangement joins TRBV28 to TRBJ1-2, with no clear D. Germline V gene data show CDR1 as MDHEN and CDR2 as SYDVKM. This CDR3 region has 12 residues. Trimming removed 7 bases at V and 7 bases at J, with 13 bases between. Here the CDR3 DNA reads TGTGCCAGCACTCCAGAAGGTCGTGGCTACACCTTC. It encodes CASTPEGRGYTF.

The chain combines TRBV2 with TRBJ2-7, with a tentative D call TRBD2 (5 bases). Germline values: CDR1 SNHLY, CDR2 FYNNEI. This CDR3 has 13 residues. V dropped 0 bases and J dropped 7 bases, with 10 bases sitting between them. CDR3 loop: CASSEAELGEQYF. The CDR3 DNA reads as TGTGCCAGCAGTGAAGCAGAACTAGGGGAGCAGTACTTC.

The chain combines TRBV29-1 with TRBJ2-7; D is unresolved. The V end was cut by 4 bases, the J end by 1 base, with 8 bases between. Germline V CDR1 and CDR2: SQVTM, ANQGSEA. CDR3 length: 12 amino acids. CDR3 nucleotides: TGCAGCGTTGTAGGACGGTCCTACGAGCAGTACTTC. Its protein product is CSVVGRSYEQYF.

The chain couples TRBV6-5 to TRBJ2-1; 13 positions agree with TRBD2. The CDR3 is 17 residues long. Germline loops: CDR1 MNHEY, CDR2 SVGAGI. Unmatched junction bases numbered 10, after V lost 2 bases and J lost 9 bases. The CDR3 sequence is CASSYPRTSGSFREQFF. CDR3 DNA: TGTGCCAGCAGTTACCCAAGGACTAGCGGGAGCTTTCGTGAGCAGTTCTTC.

This clonotype was picked up many times. This chain joins TRBV5-6 and TRBJ1-1; tentatively, D is TRBD1 (6 bases). The CDR3 consists of 13 residues. Germline assignment: CDR1 SGHDT and CDR2 YYEEEE. Trimming left V 4 bases short and J 11 bases short, with 18 bases between. The DNA for the CDR3 is TGTGCCAGCAGCCCGGGGGCGGAACGTGGGGCTTTCTTT. This gives the protein CASSPGAERGAFF.

Ten or more counts support this clonotype. This chain connects TRBV6-1 to TRBJ2-7; 7 bases fit TRBD1. This CDR3 has 14 amino acids. The J segment lost 3 bases and the V segment lost 8 bases, leaving 10 bases of the junction unmatched. Per germline, CDR1 MNHNS and CDR2 SASEGT. As DNA, the CDR3 is TGTGCCAGCGAGTACCGGGACAGCGACTACGAGCAGTACTTC. Amino acid sequence: CASEYRDSDYEQYF.

There are a few counts of this clonotype. The chain combines TRBV3-1 with TRBJ2-5, with D possibly called TRBD1 or TRBD2 (6 bases each). V gave up 1 base and J gave up 5 bases, with 14 bases separating them. The CDR3 is 15 residues long. CDR1 is LGHDT, CDR2 YNNKEL, per germline (reference sequence). CDR3 nucleotide sequence: TGTGCCAGCAGCCAAGCCCCCGGGGGCGCGGAGACCCAGTACTTC. Its translation is CASSQAPGGAETQYF.

In this sample, this clonotype turned up many times. The rearrangement uses TRBV28 and TRBJ2-7; D is possibly TRBD2 (6 bases). Germline V gene lookup returns CDR1 MDHEN and CDR2 SYDVKM. The CDR3 sequence is 15 residues long. V lost 3 bases and J lost 6, with 18 bases in between. CDR3 in amino acids: CASSFIYGGTSEQYF. The CDR3 nucleotides are TGTGCCAGCAGTTTTATTTACGGCGGGACGAGCGAGCAGTACTTC.

This clonotype has ten or more counts. V usage is TRBV10-3 and J usage is TRBJ2-3; D unresolved. The CDR3 contains 15 residues. Germline V gene data show CDR1 as ENHRY and CDR2 as SYGVKD. V lost 6 bases and J lost 1, with 14 bases in between. The CDR3 DNA reads TGTGCCATCAGCGAGGACCTAACGGGCACAGATACGCAGTATTTT. It is translated as CAISEDLTGTDTQYF.

The table lists this clonotype with a few counts. This chain uses TRBV25-1 with TRBJ1-2, with D hard to call. The germline V and J ends were trimmed by 6 bases and 8 bases, with 16 bases remaining between them. CDR1 is MGHDK, CDR2 SYGVNS, per germline. The CDR3 covers 13 residues. The CDR3 sequence: CASSQLTWNGYTF. The CDR3 DNA sequence: TGTGCCAGCAGCCAATTAACGTGGAACGGCTACACCTTC.

This clonotype was detected a few times. The chain recombines TRBV7-9 with TRBJ2-1, with D possibly TRBD2 on 5 matching bases. Trimming left V 5 bases short and J 0 bases short, with 14 bases between. This CDR3 has 16 residues. CDR1 is SEHNR and CDR2 is FQNEAQ in the germline V gene (reference sequence). The CDR3 DNA is TGTGCCAGCAGCACCGGGGTTACGAGCTCCTACAATGAGCAGTTCTTC. It translates to CASSTGVTSSYNEQFF.

This clonotype was seen a handful of times. V gene TRBV29-1 combines with J gene TRBJ2-7; TRBD1 is a possible D gene (6 bases). V shed 4 bases and J shed 0 bases, with 7 bases lying between them. Germline-derived CDR1 and CDR2 are SQVTM and ANQGSEA. The length of the CDR3 is 12 residues. The CDR3 DNA reads TGCAGCGTTGGACAGGACTCCTACGAGCAGTACTTC. Encoded protein: CSVGQDSYEQYF.

This clonotype was recorded at least ten times. CDR3 DNA sequence: TGTGCCAGCAGCTCTCTTGACAGGGCCCAAGAGACCCAGTACTTC. It encodes CASSSLDRAQETQYF. The V call is TRBV7-2, the J call TRBJ2-5, with 7 nucleotides matching TRBD1. J gave up 1 base and V 4 bases, and 6 bases lay outside the gene matches. The germline V gene encodes CDR1 SGHTA and CDR2 FQGNSA. The length of the CDR3 is 15 residues.

The chain uses TRBV7-2 and TRBJ2-7, with 11 bases that match TRBD2. The CDR3 extends over 15 amino acids. With 3 bases clipped from V and 4 bases from J, the junction kept 5 bases outside the gene matches. CDR1 and CDR2 from the germline V gene are SGHTA and FQGNSA. The CDR3 bases are TGTGCCAGCAGCTTTGTTAGCGGGAGGGTTTACGAGCAGTACTTC. It translates to CASSFVSGRVYEQYF.

This clonotype turned up a few times. This sequence joins TRBV5-1 and TRBJ2-7, with D possibly being TRBD2 (6 bases). With 4 bases removed from V and 3 bases from J, the gap between germline ends came to 17 bases. The germline CDR1 and CDR2 sequences are SGHRS and YFSETQ. This CDR3 is 15 amino acids long. The CDR3 loop reads CASSTLGGTFYEQYF. The CDR3 region has the DNA TGCGCCAGCAGCACCCTTGGGGGGACCTTCTACGAGCAGTACTTC.